This entry lists 2 T cell receptor beta chains sequenced from one sample in a study of blood T cell repertoires in COVID-19. Here immunoSEQ multiplex PCR was the method, and the copy in TCRdb shows in-frame clones only, minus some. This sample has some 220,000 clones; 86% occur once, and the top ten carry 3% to 3.5%. Material for sequencing was PBMCs or T cells enriched from blood (not recorded which). The receptor set was obtained from a woman aged 45 to 65 in a cohort exposed to, infected with or recovered from COVID-19 (not recorded which).

CDR3 sequence (DNA): TGCAGTGCAAGTAAACAGGGGAGCTCTGGGGCCAACGTCCTGACTTTC. Translation gives CSASKQGSSGANVLTF. The genes are TRBV20-1 and TRBJ2-6, with TRBD1 matching over 7 bases. There are 16 residues in the CDR3. CDR1 and CDR2 (germline): DFQATT, SNEGSKA (reference sequence). V lost 6 bases to trimming and J lost 0 bases; unmatched junction nucleotides: 8.

The chain couples TRBV3-1 (or the pseudogene TRBV3-2) to TRBJ1-2, with D unclear. V was trimmed by 1 base and J by 8 bases, leaving 17 bases between them. The CDR3 contains 15 residues. CDR1 LGHDT and CDR2 YNNKEL come from the germline V gene (reference sequence). As DNA, the CDR3 is TGTGCCAGCAGCCAAGGGGCAGGCGCTCTCTGCGGCTACACCTTC. Translated: CASSQGAGALCGYTF.